The 20 T cell receptor beta chains reported below all come from one sample, sequenced in a study of blood T cells in healthy people across ages. The use of a sample-barcoded 5' primer and a J-beta primer mix characterized a second PCR of 7 to 11 cycles. MiXCR, run by TCRdb on the 5' RACE reads, gives a single entry per CDR3 protein. Of about 680,000 distinct CDR3 sequences in the sample, around 49% were seen once. The specimen sequenced was blood. The receptors were sampled from a woman aged 55 to 70 in good health.

The chain links TRBV6-5 to TRBJ2-7, with a tentative D call TRBD1 (7 bases). V was pared by 0 bases and J by 0 bases, with 15 bases between. This CDR3 is built from 17 residues. CDR1 MNHEY and CDR2 SVGAGI come from the germline V gene. The CDR3 loop is CASSYSGTDGGSYEQYF. CDR3 coding DNA: TGTGCCAGCAGTTACTCTGGGACAGACGGGGGCTCCTACGAGCAGTACTTC.

This chain joins TRBV10-3 and TRBJ2-1, with D possibly being TRBD1 (6 bases). The CDR3 spans 15 residues. Germline assignment: CDR1 ENHRY and CDR2 SYGVKD. Trimming stripped 6 bases from V and 1 base from J, with 13 bases between. The CDR3 region is CAISNRDRSYNEQFF. CDR3 sequence (DNA): TGTGCCATCAGCAACAGGGATCGGTCCTACAATGAGCAGTTCTTC.

The gene calls are TRBV18 and TRBJ2-1; D is perhaps TRBD2 (5 bases). Per germline, CDR1 KGHSH and CDR2 LQKENI. Trimming took 8 bases from V and 6 from J, leaving 17 bases between them. The CDR3 consists of 14 residues. The CDR3 DNA reads as TGTGCCAGCACGCCGAGGGCCGACCCCAATGAGCAGTTCTTC. Translated: CASTPRADPNEQFF.

V is TRBV28 and J is TRBJ2-5, with D unclear. TRBJ2-7 matches the DNA end more closely, so the J call is doubtful. The CDR3 loop spans 12 amino acids. CDR1 is MDHEN and CDR2 is SYDVKM in the germline V gene. This CDR3 reads CASSFLKHEQYF. CDR3 sequence (DNA): TGTGCCAGCAGTTTTCTCAAGCACGAGCAGTACTTC.

In its sample, this clonotype was seen a few times. The chain uses TRBV7-9 and TRBJ2-4, with D maybe TRBD1 (6 bases). The DNA end is more similar to TRBJ2-7, so the J call may be wrong. Per the germline V gene, CDR1 is SEHNR and CDR2 is FQNEAQ (reference sequence). The CDR3 runs to 12 residues. The DNA for the CDR3 is TGTGCCAGCAGCGTGGACAGCTACGAGCAGTACTTC. Residues: CASSVDSYEQYF.

CDR3 in amino acids: CASSPRDRNTGELFF. The CDR3 nucleotides are TGTGCCAGCAGTCCCCGGGACAGGAACACCGGGGAGCTGTTTTTT. The rearrangement uses TRBV6-5 and TRBJ2-2, with 7 bases identical to TRBD1. With V trimmed by 5 bases and J by 1 base, 4 bases remained unmatched. In germline, CDR1 is MNHEY, CDR2 SVGAGI. This CDR3 has 15 amino acids.

The chain joins TRBV15 to TRBJ2-1; 11 positions agree with TRBD2. V dropped 2 bases and J dropped 9; count of bases not matched to a gene: 9. Germline V gene lookup returns CDR1 LNHNV and CDR2 YYDKDF (reference sequence). There are 16 residues in the CDR3. CDR3 bases: TGTGCCACCAGCAGACCTACTAGCGGGAGTCTCCGTGAGCAGTTCTTC. It translates to CATSRPTSGSLREQFF.

The chain joins TRBV7-3 to TRBJ2-7; D call uncertain. The CDR3 is 13 residues long. Germline V gives CDR1 SGHTA, CDR2 FQGTGA. Trimming took 2 bases from V and 7 from J, leaving 12 bases between them. CDR3 sequence (DNA): TGTGCCAGCAGCTTAGACCGAGACAATGAGCAGTACTTC. Translated: CASSLDRDNEQYF.

The chain couples TRBV29-1 to TRBJ2-7; D gene uncertain. This CDR3 has 12 residues. Trimming left V 2 bases short and J 2 bases short, with 7 bases between. Germline V gene lookup returns CDR1 SQVTM and CDR2 ANQGSEA. The CDR3 DNA reads as TGCAGCGTTGAAAGGTCCCCCTACGAGCAGTACTTC. Translated: CSVERSPYEQYF.

V gene TRBV7-2 combines with J gene TRBJ2-5, with 8 bases matching TRBD1. Germline CDR1 reads SGHTA; CDR2 reads FQGNSA. The ends lost 6 bases at V and 5 bases at J; junction bases unmatched: 11. This CDR3 has 15 amino acids. The DNA of the CDR3 is TGTGCCAGCAGACGTCAGGGGGCGCTTTGTGAGACCCAGTACTTC. This gives the protein CASRRQGALCETQYF. Based on the CDR3 plus reference TRBV7-2 and TRBJ2-5, the full variable domain is GAGVSQSPSNKVTEKGKDVELRCDPISGHTALYWYRQSLGQGLEFLIYFQGNSAPDKSGLPSDRFSAERTGGSVSTLTIQRTQQEDSAVYLCASRRQGALCETQYFGPGTRLLVL.

Ten or more counts support this clonotype. The genes are TRBV11-2 and TRBJ2-3; D might be TRBD1 (6 bases). Per germline, CDR1 SGHAT and CDR2 FQNNGV. The CDR3 runs to 15 residues. Between the trimmed V and J ends, which lost 3 bases and 6 bases, there was a span of 16 bases. The CDR3 DNA is TGTGCCAGCAGCTTTACTACGACGAGGGGGGATACGCAGTATTTT. Translated: CASSFTTTRGDTQYF.

Ten or more counts support this clonotype. The gene calls are TRBV27 and TRBJ2-7; weak D call: TRBD2 (5 bases). The V gene lost 8 bases and the J gene lost 0 bases, with 14 bases spanning the gap. Looked up from germline, CDR1 is MNHEY and CDR2 is SMNVEV (reference sequence). The CDR3 sequence is 14 residues long. DNA of the CDR3: TGTGCCAGCCGGGGAACGAGCAGCTCCTACGAGCAGTACTTC. Protein: CASRGTSSSYEQYF.

The chain recombines TRBV4-2 with TRBJ2-5; TRBD2 matches at 8 bases. V shed 1 base and J 2 bases; nucleotides not matched to a gene: 9. The CDR3 length is 17 residues. Germline V CDR1 and CDR2: LGHNA, YNFKEQ. CDR3 in DNA: TGTGCCAGCAGCCAAGCCGTGGGCGGGGGGCCTCAAGAGACCCAGTACTTC. This translates into CASSQAVGGGPQETQYF.

This clonotype was counted once. J is TRBJ1-5 and V is TRBV4-2, with TRBD1 as a possible D gene (6 bases). The CDR3 sequence is 15 residues long. Looked up from germline, CDR1 is LGHNA and CDR2 is YNFKEQ. V lost 7 bases, J lost 3 bases, and 16 bases lay in between. CDR3 DNA: TGTGCCAGCATCTCGACTCGGGACACCAATCAGCCCCAGCATTTT. As protein: CASISTRDTNQPQHF.

V gene TRBV16 combines with J gene TRBJ2-7; possible D gene TRBD1, 5 bases. Germline V gene sequence: CDR1 KGHSY, CDR2 FQNENV. Trimming stripped 2 bases from V and 0 bases from J, with 20 bases between. The CDR3 sequence is 18 residues long. The chain's CDR3 is CASSQRWAGPRSSYEQYF. In nucleotides, the CDR3 is TGTGCCAGCAGCCAAAGGTGGGCAGGGCCCAGGAGCTCCTACGAGCAGTACTTC.

This clonotype has only a few counts. A read error may be the cause here, since a much bigger clone is one base away. This chain joins TRBV18 and TRBJ1-1; 8 bases are shared with TRBD1. V dropped 8 bases and J dropped 10; count of bases not matched to a gene: 12. This CDR3 spans 13 amino acids. Germline lookup yields CDR1 KGHSH and CDR2 LQKENI. This CDR3 reads CASASTGTGGAFF. The CDR3 DNA follows: TGTGCCAGCGCAAGTACCGGGACAGGAGGAGCTTTCTTT.

The chain is built from TRBV27 and TRBJ1-6; D might be TRBD1 (6 bases). Trimming cost V 0 bases and J 2 bases, with 14 bases left between them. In germline, CDR1 is MNHEY, CDR2 SMNVEV (reference sequence). The CDR3 is 18 amino acids. In nucleotides, the CDR3 is TGTGCCAGCAGTTTATCCGCAAGAGGGGGGCCCTATAATTCACCCCTCCACTTT. It yields the protein CASSLSARGGPYNSPLHF.

V is TRBV20-1 and J is TRBJ2-5; no clear D gene. V was pared by 6 bases and J by 11 bases, with 31 bases between. Germline values: CDR1 DFQATT, CDR2 SNEGSKA (reference sequence). This CDR3 contains 16 residues. The CDR3 here is CSANQRSVKSTNVQYF. The CDR3 DNA reads as TGCAGTGCAAATCAACGGTCAGTCAAGTCTACTAATGTGCAGTACTTC.

The V gene is TRBV12-3 or TRBV12-4, the J gene TRBJ2-1; TRBD2 matches at 8 bases. Unmatched junction bases numbered 9, after V lost 7 bases and J lost 10 bases. This CDR3 region has 13 residues. The CDR3 DNA reads as TGTGCCAGCACCGTATCGGGGGGGGAGGAGCAGTTCTTC. This encodes CASTVSGGEEQFF.

V and J are TRBV7-2 and TRBJ2-7, with TRBD1 identical over 8 bases. Trimming at V came to 5 bases and at J to 3 bases, leaving 6 bases not matched to a gene. CDR1 and CDR2 (germline): SGHTA, FQGNSA. This CDR3 is built from 14 residues. The CDR3 DNA reads as TGTGCCAGCAGCGCAACAGGGGGAATCTACGAGCAGTACTTC. Protein product: CASSATGGIYEQYF.